A selection of T cell receptor beta chains follows, all from one sample in a study of shared clonotypes between healthy human individuals. Repertoires were generated with immunoSEQ multiplex PCR, while TCRdb's copy carries only in-frame clones and drops some. Counted here are more than 2 million clones, about 95% occurring once; the ten biggest clones make up 0.9% to 1.3%. Sample: naive CD8+ T cells sorted from blood. These receptors were obtained from a man between 18 and 29 years old in good health. CDR3s include the opening cysteine and the closing phenylalanine or tryptophan. The D gene is left open where the match is weak. Rows may omit the clone size; those that give it use once, few, many or a size class.

V: TRBV4-2
J: TRBJ1-1
size: .
D: TRBD1
CDR3: CASSPTGQGATEAFF
DNA: TGTGCCAGCAGCCCTACGGGACAGGGGGCCACTGAAGCTTTCTTT

V: TRBV25-1
J: TRBJ2-1
size: .
D: .
CDR3: CASSPQTRNEQFF
DNA: TGTGCCAGCAGTCCACAGACTAGGAATGAGCAGTTCTTC

V: TRBV5-1
J: TRBJ2-2
size: .
D: .
CDR3: CASSSGSIGELFF
DNA: TGCGCCAGCAGCTCAGGGTCAATCGGGGAGCTGTTTTTT

V: TRBV2
J: TRBJ2-7
size: once
D: TRBD2
CDR3: CASSEALSGGYEQYF
DNA: TGTGCCAGCAGTGAAGCGCTTAGCGGGGGCTACGAGCAGTACTTC

V: TRBV5-8
J: TRBJ2-7
size: .
D: .
CDR3: CASSLAISIF
DNA: TGTGCCAGCAGCTTGGCGATAAGTATCTTC

V: TRBV9
J: TRBJ2-7
size: .
D: TRBD2
CDR3: CASSLSGETYEQYF
DNA: TGTGCCAGCAGCCTCAGCGGGGAAACCTACGAGCAGTACTTC

V: TRBV5-4
J: TRBJ2-7
size: .
D: TRBD1
CDR3: CASSWDRGIYEQYF
DNA: TGTGCCAGCAGCTGGGACAGGGGGATCTACGAGCAGTACTTC

V: TRBV5-6
J: TRBJ2-7
size: .
D: .
CDR3: CASSSRWGGSLRYEQYF
DNA: TGTGCCAGCAGCTCCCGCTGGGGCGGCTCCCTCCGCTACGAGCAGTACTTC

V: TRBV19
J: TRBJ1-5
size: .
D: TRBD1
CDR3: CASSETGVGNQPQHF
DNA: TGTGCCAGTAGTGAGACAGGGGTGGGCAATCAGCCCCAGCATTTT

V: TRBV29-1
J: TRBJ1-2
size: .
D: TRBD1
CDR3: CSVERTGGYGYTF
DNA: TGCAGCGTGGAAAGGACAGGCGGCTATGGCTACACCTTC

V: TRBV11-2
J: TRBJ2-7
size: .
D: .
CDR3: CATKGEYAYEQYF
DNA: TGTGCCACCAAAGGGGAATATGCCTACGAGCAGTACTTC

V: TRBV15
J: TRBJ2-1
size: .
D: TRBD2
CDR3: CATSRPTSIEQFF
DNA: TGTGCCACCAGCAGACCGACTAGCATTGAGCAGTTCTTC

V: TRBV5-1
J: TRBJ2-3
size: .
D: TRBD2
CDR3: CASSLGTSGADTQYF
DNA: TGCGCCAGCAGCCTTGGGACTAGCGGGGCGGATACGCAGTATTTT

V: TRBV10-2
J: TRBJ2-3
size: .
D: .
CDR3: CASSEDRGLHTQYF
DNA: TGCGCCAGCAGTGAGGACAGGGGACTACATACGCAGTATTTT

V: TRBV19
J: TRBJ2-1
size: few
D: .
CDR3: CASAQTGSSYNEQFF
DNA: TGTGCCAGTGCCCAAACAGGGAGCTCCTACAATGAGCAGTTCTTC

V: TRBV13
J: TRBJ2-7
size: once
D: .
CDR3: CASSLSLASYEQYF
DNA: TGTGCCAGCAGCTTATCCCTAGCCTCCTACGAGCAGTACTTC

V: TRBV9
J: TRBJ1-6
size: .
D: TRBD1
CDR3: CASSVAGGSYNSPLHF
DNA: TGTGCCAGCAGCGTAGCAGGGGGCTCCTATAATTCACCCCTCCACTTT

V: TRBV7-8
J: TRBJ1-5
size: .
D: .
CDR3: CASSLKPGPSNQPQHF
DNA: TGTGCCAGCAGCTTAAAGCCGGGACCTAGCAATCAGCCCCAGCATTTT

V: TRBV28
J: TRBJ2-5
size: .
D: .
CDR3: CASKPTGAGEETQYF
DNA: TGTGCCAGCAAGCCAACCGGGGCCGGGGAAGAGACCCAGTACTTC

V: TRBV9
J: TRBJ2-7
size: .
D: TRBD2
CDR3: CASSVGGTTYEQYF
DNA: TGTGCCAGCAGCGTGGGCGGGACTACCTACGAGCAGTACTTC

V: TRBV11-2
J: TRBJ1-3
size: .
D: TRBD1
CDR3: CASSLVETGAGFSGNTIYF
DNA: TGTGCCAGCAGCTTAGTGGAGACAGGGGCCGGATTCTCTGGAAACACCATATATTTT

V: TRBV11-2
J: TRBJ1-1
size: .
D: .
CDR3: CASSPLGANTEAFF
DNA: TGTGCCAGCAGCCCCCTGGGGGCGAACACTGAAGCTTTCTTT

V: TRBV5-5
J: TRBJ1-6
size: .
D: .
CDR3: CASRPFTGPTPHNSPLHF
DNA: TGTGCCAGCAGGCCTTTTACGGGTCCGACGCCGCATAATTCACCCCTCCACTTT

V: TRBV6-6
J: TRBJ2-3
size: .
D: TRBD2
CDR3: CASSSATSGRLNTQYF
DNA: TGTGCCAGCAGTTCCGCGACTAGCGGGAGGTTAAATACGCAGTATTTT

V: TRBV7-9
J: TRBJ2-1
size: .
D: .
CDR3: CASTGGDGSYNEQFF
DNA: TGTGCCAGCACAGGTGGCGACGGGTCCTACAATGAGCAGTTCTTC

V: TRBV5-6
J: TRBJ2-1
size: once
D: .
CDR3: CASSLAVSSYNEQFF
DNA: TGTGCCAGCAGCTTGGCTGTCAGCTCCTACAATGAGCAGTTCTTC

V: TRBV5-1
J: TRBJ1-4
size: .
D: TRBD1
CDR3: CASSPDRGKVEKLFF
DNA: TGCGCCAGCAGCCCCGACAGGGGGAAGGTTGAAAAACTGTTTTTT

V: TRBV27
J: TRBJ2-7
size: .
D: .
CDR3: CASSLEGERHYEQYF
DNA: TGTGCCAGCAGTTTAGAGGGAGAAAGACACTACGAGCAGTACTTC

V: TRBV5-4
J: TRBJ1-1
size: .
D: .
CDR3: CASSLGQEAFF
DNA: TGTGCCAGCAGCTTGGGACAGGAAGCTTTCTTT

V: TRBV7-9
J: TRBJ2-7
size: .
D: .
CDR3: CASSALREQYF
DNA: TGTGCCAGCAGCGCCCTTCGCGAGCAGTACTTC

V: TRBV6-5
J: TRBJ1-6
size: .
D: TRBD1
CDR3: CASSYSGTGAPLHF
DNA: TGTGCCAGCAGTTACTCCGGGACAGGGGCACCCCTCCACTTT